These 9 T cell receptor beta chains share one sample of origin, sequenced in a study of T cells after yellow fever vaccination (dated by TCRdb to between 2019 and 2020). The treatment or condition label of this sample denotes: live attenuated yellow fever vaccine strain. Library generation was performed with 5' RACE. The sequencing machine was an Illumina HiSeq 2500. The public reads were run again by TCRdb, first through fastp at Q25 and then through MiXCR, and only productive beta chains were kept. Each record represents a unique CDR3 protein, reported with the most common genes and DNA among its rows. In this sample the table shows around 610,000 distinct CDR3 sequences, about 13% of which occur a single time. The ten largest clones capture more than 13% of the sample. Sample: PBMCs, taken on the day of the yellow fever booster vaccination. These receptor sequences come from a man in his thirties or forties who received the YFV17D yellow fever vaccine.

CDR3 loop: CASSLERSWDTQYF. The CDR3 DNA sequence: TGTGCCAGCAGCTTAGAACGTTCGTGGGATACGCAGTATTTT. The chain is built from TRBV7-2 and TRBJ2-3, with D unclear. V lost 1 base to trimming and J lost 6 bases, with 11 bases between them. The CDR3 runs to 14 residues. Germline V CDR1 and CDR2: SGHTA, FQGNSA.

There are a few counts of this clonotype. The chain recombines TRBV4-3 with TRBJ2-1; D may be TRBD1 or TRBD2 (5 bases each). Between the trimmed V and J ends, which lost 0 bases and 4 bases, there was a span of 10 bases. The CDR3 is 15 residues long. CDR1 is LGHNA, CDR2 YSLEER, per germline. The CDR3 spells CASSQERGWYNEQFF. CDR3 nucleotides: TGCGCCAGCAGCCAAGAGAGGGGTTGGTACAATGAGCAGTTCTTC.

This sequence joins TRBV9 and TRBJ2-1; D tentatively fits TRBD1 or TRBD2 (6 bases each). The CDR3 is made up of 17 amino acids. Germline lookup yields CDR1 SGDLS and CDR2 YYNGEE. Trimming removed 0 bases from V and 11 bases from J, with 24 bases in between. The CDR3 region has the DNA TGTGCCAGCAGCGTAGCGGGGGCGGGGAGTCCCCTCTTGAAGCAGTTCTTC. Residues: CASSVAGAGSPLLKQFF.

V usage is TRBV10-2 and J usage is TRBJ2-5, with D unresolved. Trimming removed 3 bases from V and 4 bases from J, with 15 bases in between. Looked up from germline, CDR1 is WSHSY and CDR2 is SAAADI. The CDR3 consists of 15 residues. The CDR3 region has the DNA TGCGCCAGCAGTGAATTTAGTTCGGCGCGAGAGACCCAGTACTTC. This translates into CASSEFSSARETQYF.

V is TRBV4-3 and J is TRBJ1-3; D not certain. Per germline, CDR1 LGHNA and CDR2 YSLEER. Trimming removed 0 bases at V and 3 bases at J, with 9 bases between. CDR3 length: 15 residues. The CDR3 coding sequence is TGCGCCAGCAGCCAAGACCCGACCTTTGGAAACACCATATATTTT. This translates into CASSQDPTFGNTIYF.

This clonotype was detected a few times. The chain links TRBV14 to TRBJ1-1; unclear D gene. The germline gives CDR1 SGHDN, CDR2 FVKESK. V gave up 1 base and J gave up 1 base, with 13 bases separating them. This CDR3 region has 16 residues. CDR3 nucleotides: TGTGCCAGCAGCCAAGGCCACCTCAGAGCGAACACTGAAGCTTTCTTT. Residues: CASSQGHLRANTEAFF.

Many counts were recorded for this clonotype. V and J are TRBV9 and TRBJ2-7, with TRBD2 matching over 8 bases. Looked up from germline, CDR1 is SGDLS and CDR2 is YYNGEE. The trim removed 0 bases at V and 5 bases at J, leaving 7 bases unmatched. This CDR3 region has 15 residues. CDR3 DNA: TGTGCCAGCAGCGTAGGAAGCGGGAGTATAGACGAGCAGTACTTC. As protein: CASSVGSGSIDEQYF. The full variable domain, completed using reference TRBV9 and TRBJ2-7, is DSGVTQTPKHLITATGQRVTLRCSPRSGDLSVYWYQQSLDQGLQFLIQYYNGEERAKGNILERFSAQQFPDLHSELNLSSLELGDSALYFCASSVGSGSIDEQYFGPGTRLTVT.

The chain combines TRBV20-1 with TRBJ1-1; D gene unclear. CDR1 and CDR2 from the germline V gene are DFQATT and SNEGSKA (reference sequence). V was pared by 3 bases and J by 3 bases, with 8 bases between. This CDR3 has 12 amino acids. The CDR3 nucleotides are TGCAGTGCTAGCCCCTGGGACACTGAAGCTTTCTTT. The encoded protein is CSASPWDTEAFF.

The V gene is TRBV2, the J gene TRBJ2-1, with D hard to call. CDR3 length equals 13 residues. Trimming took 10 bases from V and 1 from J, leaving 11 bases between them. Germline CDR1 SNHLY, CDR2 FYNNEI. CDR3 in amino acids: CATTAVSYNEQFF. CDR3 bases: TGTGCCACAACCGCGGTGTCCTACAATGAGCAGTTCTTC.